This T cell receptor (beta chain) emerged from a study of blood T cell repertoires in COVID-19. Study processing details: Reference gene primer amplification yielded estimated nucleated cell counts. Method: immunoSEQ multiplex PCR; TCRdb's copy keeps in-frame clones and lacks some. For V, J and clone size, that table is used; D and trimming come from the DNA. The profile shows approximately 210,000 clones, 84% of them singletons. Deletions cut 2 bases from V and 1 base from J, with 8 bases between. The CDR3 covers 14 residues. Germline CDR1 and CDR2: KGHSH and LQKENI. Enrolment of Seattle patients took place during active infection, and they were followed longitudinally.

The receptor was isolated from a woman aged 80 or over with COVID-19, enrolled during active disease. The sample taken for sequencing was peripheral blood. This chain connects TRBV18 to TRBJ1-1; D not certain. CDR3 DNA sequence: TGTGCCAGCTCACCAATGGCAGAGAACACTGAAGCTTTCTTT. Encoded protein: CASSPMAENTEAFF. Full variable domain (rest looked up from reference TRBV18 and TRBJ1-1): NAGVMQNPRHLVRRRGQEARLRCSPMKGHSHVYWYRQLPEEGLKFMVYLQKENIIDESGMPKERFSAEFPKEGPSILRIQQVVRGDSAAYFCASSPMAENTEAFFGQGTRLTVV.